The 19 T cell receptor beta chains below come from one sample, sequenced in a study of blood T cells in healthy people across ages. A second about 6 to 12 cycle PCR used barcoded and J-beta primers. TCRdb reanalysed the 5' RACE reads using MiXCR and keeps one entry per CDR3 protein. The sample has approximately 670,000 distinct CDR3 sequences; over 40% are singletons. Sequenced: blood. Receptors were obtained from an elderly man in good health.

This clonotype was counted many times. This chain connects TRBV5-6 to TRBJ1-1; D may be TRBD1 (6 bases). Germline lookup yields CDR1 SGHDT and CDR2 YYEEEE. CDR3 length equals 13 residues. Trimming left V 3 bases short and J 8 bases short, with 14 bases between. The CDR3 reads CASSSPGGLEAFF. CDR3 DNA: TGTGCCAGCAGCTCCCCCGGGGGCCTCGAAGCTTTCTTT.

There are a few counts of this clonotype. DNA for the CDR3: TGTGCCAGCAGCTTCCGCCCAGGCAATGAGCAGTTCTTC. Translated: CASSFRPGNEQFF. The chain combines TRBV7-2 with TRBJ2-1; D ambiguous. Per germline, CDR1 SGHTA and CDR2 FQGNSA. V dropped 3 bases and J dropped 6 bases, with 9 bases sitting between them. The CDR3 has 13 residues.

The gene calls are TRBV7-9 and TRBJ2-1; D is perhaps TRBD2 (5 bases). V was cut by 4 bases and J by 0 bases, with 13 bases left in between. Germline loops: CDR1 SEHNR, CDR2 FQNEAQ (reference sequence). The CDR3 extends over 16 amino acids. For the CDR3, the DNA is TGTGCCAGCAGCTCCAGCGGACCGGCCTCCTACAATGAGCAGTTCTTC. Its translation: CASSSSGPASYNEQFF.

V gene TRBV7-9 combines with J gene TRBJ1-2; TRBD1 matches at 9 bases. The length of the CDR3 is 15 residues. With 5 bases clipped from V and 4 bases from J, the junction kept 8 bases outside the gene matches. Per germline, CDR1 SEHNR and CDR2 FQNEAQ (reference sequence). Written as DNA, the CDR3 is TGTGCCAGCAGCCCCGCCGGGACAGGGACCTATGGCTACACCTTC. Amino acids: CASSPAGTGTYGYTF.

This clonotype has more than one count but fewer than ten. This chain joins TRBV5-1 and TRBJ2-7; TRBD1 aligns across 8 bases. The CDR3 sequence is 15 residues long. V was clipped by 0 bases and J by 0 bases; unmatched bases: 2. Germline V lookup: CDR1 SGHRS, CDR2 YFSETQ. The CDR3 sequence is CASSLDRGSSYEQYF. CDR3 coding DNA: TGCGCCAGCAGCTTGGACAGGGGGAGCTCCTACGAGCAGTACTTC.

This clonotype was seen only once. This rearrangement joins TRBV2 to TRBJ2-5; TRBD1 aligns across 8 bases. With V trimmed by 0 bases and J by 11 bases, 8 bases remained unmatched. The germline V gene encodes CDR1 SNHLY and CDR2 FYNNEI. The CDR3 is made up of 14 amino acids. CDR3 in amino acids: CASSEARGRNEQYF. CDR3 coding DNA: TGTGCCAGCAGTGAAGCCAGGGGGCGAAACGAACAGTACTTC.

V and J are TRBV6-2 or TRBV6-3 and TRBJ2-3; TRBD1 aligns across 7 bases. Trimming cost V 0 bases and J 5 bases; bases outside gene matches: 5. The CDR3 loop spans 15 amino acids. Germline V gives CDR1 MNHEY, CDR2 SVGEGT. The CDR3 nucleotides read TGTGCCAGCAGTTACTCCACAGGGGTGAGAGATACGCAGTATTTT. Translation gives CASSYSTGVRDTQYF.

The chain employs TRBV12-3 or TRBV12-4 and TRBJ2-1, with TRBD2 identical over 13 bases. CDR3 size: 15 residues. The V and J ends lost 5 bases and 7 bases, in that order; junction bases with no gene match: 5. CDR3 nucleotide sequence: TGTGCCAGCAGTGGGACTAGCGGGAATGAGAATGAGCAGTTCTTC. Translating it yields CASSGTSGNENEQFF.

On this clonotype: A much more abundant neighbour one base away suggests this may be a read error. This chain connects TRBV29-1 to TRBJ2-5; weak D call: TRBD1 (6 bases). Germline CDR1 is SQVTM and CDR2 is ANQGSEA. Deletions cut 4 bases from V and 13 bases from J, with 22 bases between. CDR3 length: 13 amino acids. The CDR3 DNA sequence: TGCAGCGTTGCCGGGTTGGGGGCAGGAGAGCGGTACTTC. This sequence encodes CSVAGLGAGERYF.

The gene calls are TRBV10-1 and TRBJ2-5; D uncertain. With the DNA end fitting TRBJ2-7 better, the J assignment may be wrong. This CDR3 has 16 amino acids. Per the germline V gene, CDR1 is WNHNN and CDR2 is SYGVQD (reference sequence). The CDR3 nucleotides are TGCGCCAGCAGTGATTGGGCTGGAGCCGGGTCCGACGAGCAGTACTTC. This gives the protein CASSDWAGAGSDEQYF.

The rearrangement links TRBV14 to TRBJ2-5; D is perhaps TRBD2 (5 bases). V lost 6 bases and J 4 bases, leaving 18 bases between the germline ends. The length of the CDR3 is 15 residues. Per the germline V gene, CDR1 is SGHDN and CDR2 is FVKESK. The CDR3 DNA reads TGTGCCAGCAGACCTGGCCCTCCTCGGGGAGAGACCCAGTACTTC. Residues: CASRPGPPRGETQYF.

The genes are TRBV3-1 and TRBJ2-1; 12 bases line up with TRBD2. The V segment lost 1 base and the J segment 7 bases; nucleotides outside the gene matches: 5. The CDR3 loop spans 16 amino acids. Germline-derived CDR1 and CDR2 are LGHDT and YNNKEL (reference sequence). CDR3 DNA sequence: TGTGCCAGCAGCCAAGCCGGGACTAGCGGGTGGAATGAGCAGTTCTTC. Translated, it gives CASSQAGTSGWNEQFF.

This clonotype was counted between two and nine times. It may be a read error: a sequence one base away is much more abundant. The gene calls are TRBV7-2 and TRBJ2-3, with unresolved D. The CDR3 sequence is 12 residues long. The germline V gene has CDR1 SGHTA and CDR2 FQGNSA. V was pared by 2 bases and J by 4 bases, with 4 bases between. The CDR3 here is CASSLYSDTQYF. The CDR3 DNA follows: TGTGCCAGCAGCTTATACTCAGATACGCAGTATTTT.

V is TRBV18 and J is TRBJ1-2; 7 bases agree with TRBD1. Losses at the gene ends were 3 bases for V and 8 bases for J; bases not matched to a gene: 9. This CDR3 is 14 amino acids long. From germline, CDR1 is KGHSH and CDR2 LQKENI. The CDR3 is CASSPGTARPGYTF. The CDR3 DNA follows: TGTGCCAGCTCACCGGGGACAGCCAGACCGGGCTACACCTTC.

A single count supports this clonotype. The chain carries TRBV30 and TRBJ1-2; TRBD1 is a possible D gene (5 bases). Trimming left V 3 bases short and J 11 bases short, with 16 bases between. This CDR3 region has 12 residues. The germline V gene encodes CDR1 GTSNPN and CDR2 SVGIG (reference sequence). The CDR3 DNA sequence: TGTGCCTGGAGGGAGTCGGACACCTTGTACACCTTC. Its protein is CAWRESDTLYTF.

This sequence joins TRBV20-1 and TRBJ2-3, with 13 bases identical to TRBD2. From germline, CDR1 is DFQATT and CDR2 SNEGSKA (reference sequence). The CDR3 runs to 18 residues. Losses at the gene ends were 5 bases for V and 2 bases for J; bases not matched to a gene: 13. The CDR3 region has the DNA TGCAGTGCTCAAACCCGCGCGACTAGCGGGGGGAACACAGATACGCAGTATTTT. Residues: CSAQTRATSGGNTDTQYF.

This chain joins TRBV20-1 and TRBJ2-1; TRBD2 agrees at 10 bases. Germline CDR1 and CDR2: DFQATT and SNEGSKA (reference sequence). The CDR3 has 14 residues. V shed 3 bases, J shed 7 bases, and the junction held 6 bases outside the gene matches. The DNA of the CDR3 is TGCAGTGCTAGGGGACCTAGCGGGAGAAATGAGCAGTTCTTC. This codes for CSARGPSGRNEQFF.

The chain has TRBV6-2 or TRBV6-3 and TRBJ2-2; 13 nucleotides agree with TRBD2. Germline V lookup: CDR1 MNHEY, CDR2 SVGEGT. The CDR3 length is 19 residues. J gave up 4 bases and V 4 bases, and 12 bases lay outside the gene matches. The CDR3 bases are TGTGCCAGCAGTTCCTTAGGACTAGCGGGAGTATCAGTCACCGGGGAGCTGTTTTTT. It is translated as CASSSLGLAGVSVTGELFF.

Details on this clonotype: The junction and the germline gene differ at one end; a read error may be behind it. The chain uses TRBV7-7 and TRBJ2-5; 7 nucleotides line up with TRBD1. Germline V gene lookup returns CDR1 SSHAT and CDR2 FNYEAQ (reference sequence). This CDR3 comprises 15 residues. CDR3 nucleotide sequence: TGTGCTAGCAGCCCCGGACAGGTCAGCCAAGAGACCCAGTACTTC. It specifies CASSPGQVSQETQYF.